This T cell receptor (beta chain) was identified in a study of T cell repertoires in cytomegalovirus infection. Study as a whole: Through public TCR beta signatures, both CMV infection and matching HLA type were indicated. Study results and caveats: Cumulative frequency (of public TCR beta family members) identified carriers of CMV plus the relevant HLA.

A word on this clonotype: The antigen is undetermined.

In TCRdb, the reads were re-called with MiXCR into one record per CDR3 protein. This table holds approximately 500,000 distinct CDR3 sequences, roughly 12% found once. This receptor was obtained from a human donor in good health (CMV status not recorded). Some clones in this sample may be carry-over from other donors' samples. Sequencing was done on a sample of PBMCs.

The CDR3 nucleotides are TGTGCCAGCAAAACAGGTGACAATTCACCCCTCCACTTT. Residues: CASKTGDNSPLHF. This sequence joins TRBV28 and TRBJ1-6; possible D gene TRBD1, 5 bases. This CDR3 comprises 13 residues. Looked up from germline, CDR1 is MDHEN and CDR2 is SYDVKM. Trimming shortened V by 7 bases and J by 7 bases, and 11 bases separated the two germline ends.